The rows below give T cell receptor beta chains drawn from one sample of a study of blood T cell repertoires in COVID-19. Using immunoSEQ multiplex PCR, the repertoire was profiled, and TCRdb retains in-frame clones only, with some absent. Seen here are some 320,000 clones, roughly 90% observed once, and the top ten hold 2.6%. Sequencing input: PBMCs or T cells enriched from blood (not recorded which). These receptors were obtained from a man in his 60s who had recovered from COVID-19. Both conserved end residues are part of each CDR3. The D gene is left open where the match is weak. Clone size is stated in some rows and not others, as once, few, many or a class when expanded.

v_call: TRBV9; d_call: .; clone_size: .; j_call: TRBJ1-5; cdr3_length: 13; cdr3_aa: CASSVFGDQPQHF; cdr3_nt: TGTGCCAGCAGCGTATTTGGAGATCAGCCCCAGCATTTT
v_call: TRBV19; d_call: .; clone_size: .; j_call: TRBJ1-5; cdr3_length: 14; cdr3_aa: CASTIGGSNQPQHF; cdr3_nt: TGTGCCAGTACCATCGGGGGTAGCAATCAGCCCCAGCATTTT
v_call: TRBV30; d_call: .; clone_size: .; j_call: TRBJ1-1; cdr3_length: 14; cdr3_aa: CAWSFGAGGTEAFF; cdr3_nt: TGTGCCTGGAGTTTTGGGGCTGGGGGGACTGAAGCTTTCTTT
v_call: TRBV7-9; d_call: TRBD1; clone_size: once; j_call: TRBJ2-7; cdr3_length: 15; cdr3_aa: CASSFYGTGPYEQYF; cdr3_nt: TGTGCCAGCAGCTTTTACGGGACAGGCCCCTACGAGCAGTACTTC
v_call: TRBV5-1; d_call: .; clone_size: .; j_call: TRBJ1-2; cdr3_length: 14; cdr3_aa: CASSVRTTTYGYTF; cdr3_nt: TGCGCCAGCAGCGTCAGGACAACCACATATGGCTACACCTTC
v_call: TRBV15; d_call: .; clone_size: .; j_call: TRBJ1-2; cdr3_length: 15; cdr3_aa: CATSRDRGINYGYTF; cdr3_nt: TGTGCCACCAGCAGAGACAGGGGAATTAACTATGGCTACACCTTC
v_call: TRBV9; d_call: .; clone_size: .; j_call: TRBJ1-5; cdr3_length: 14; cdr3_aa: CASSAGTFNQPQHF; cdr3_nt: TGTGCCAGCAGCGCCGGGACATTCAATCAGCCCCAGCATTTT
v_call: TRBV12-5; d_call: .; clone_size: .; j_call: TRBJ2-7; cdr3_length: 14; cdr3_aa: CASGTDGNTYEQYF; cdr3_nt: TGTGCTAGTGGTACCGACGGGAACACCTACGAGCAGTACTTC
v_call: TRBV19; d_call: TRBD1; clone_size: .; j_call: TRBJ1-1; cdr3_length: 13; cdr3_aa: CASGDRGTTEAFF; cdr3_nt: TGTGCCAGTGGGGACAGGGGGACCACTGAAGCTTTCTTT
v_call: TRBV7-7; d_call: .; clone_size: .; j_call: TRBJ1-3; cdr3_length: 15; cdr3_aa: CASSSTDLPGNTIYF; cdr3_nt: TGTGCTAGCAGCTCGACAGACCTGCCTGGAAACACCATATATTTT
v_call: TRBV5-1; d_call: TRBD2; clone_size: .; j_call: TRBJ2-1; cdr3_length: 15; cdr3_aa: CASSPWTSGNNEQFF; cdr3_nt: TGCGCCAGCAGCCCATGGACTAGCGGAAACAATGAGCAGTTCTTC
v_call: TRBV7-2; d_call: .; clone_size: .; j_call: TRBJ2-5; cdr3_length: 14; cdr3_aa: CASSLEGGTETQYF; cdr3_nt: TGTGCCAGCAGCTTAGAGGGAGGTACGGAGACCCAGTACTTC
v_call: TRBV5-1; d_call: .; clone_size: .; j_call: TRBJ2-3; cdr3_length: 16; cdr3_aa: CASSPPFGESTDTQYF; cdr3_nt: TGCGCCAGCAGCCCCCCGTTCGGGGAATCCACAGATACGCAGTATTTT
v_call: TRBV7-9; d_call: TRBD1; clone_size: .; j_call: TRBJ2-7; cdr3_length: 15; cdr3_aa: CASSAPGTGSYEQYF; cdr3_nt: TGTGCCAGCAGCGCCCCCGGGACAGGGTCCTACGAGCAGTACTTC
v_call: TRBV11-1; d_call: TRBD1; clone_size: .; j_call: TRBJ2-7; cdr3_length: 14; cdr3_aa: CASSDGTGYYEQYF; cdr3_nt: TGTGCCAGCAGCGACGGGACAGGGTACTACGAGCAGTACTTC
v_call: TRBV2; d_call: .; clone_size: .; j_call: TRBJ1-4; cdr3_length: 16; cdr3_aa: CASSQGPTYDNEKLFF; cdr3_nt: TGTGCCAGCAGTCAGGGGCCGACATACGATAATGAAAAACTGTTTTTT
v_call: TRBV14; d_call: .; clone_size: .; j_call: TRBJ2-7; cdr3_length: 14; cdr3_aa: CASSQRRGPYEQYF; cdr3_nt: TGTGCCAGCAGCCAGAGGAGGGGGCCCTACGAGCAGTACTTC
v_call: TRBV7-2; d_call: .; clone_size: .; j_call: TRBJ1-2; cdr3_length: 14; cdr3_aa: CASREDNKRDGYTF; cdr3_nt: TGTGCCAGCAGAGAGGACAATAAAAGGGATGGCTACACCTTC
v_call: TRBV19; d_call: TRBD2; clone_size: .; j_call: TRBJ2-1; cdr3_length: 19; cdr3_aa: CASSIPPRRLAAPHNEQFF; cdr3_nt: TGTGCCAGTAGTATACCCCCCAGGCGGCTAGCGGCCCCCCACAATGAGCAGTTCTTC
v_call: TRBV11-3; d_call: .; clone_size: .; j_call: TRBJ2-7; cdr3_length: 14; cdr3_aa: CASKNLLSSYEQYF; cdr3_nt: TGTGCCAGCAAGAATTTACTGAGCTCCTACGAGCAGTACTTC
v_call: TRBV9; d_call: .; clone_size: .; j_call: TRBJ2-7; cdr3_length: 16; cdr3_aa: CASSVSDSGYSYEQYF; cdr3_nt: TGTGCCAGCAGCGTATCAGATAGCGGTTACTCCTACGAGCAGTACTTC
v_call: TRBV29-1; d_call: .; clone_size: .; j_call: TRBJ1-3; cdr3_length: 13; cdr3_aa: CSGQGPRGNTIYF; cdr3_nt: TGCAGCGGTCAGGGGCCGAGGGGAAACACCATATATTTT
v_call: TRBV27; d_call: .; clone_size: .; j_call: TRBJ1-6; cdr3_length: 15; cdr3_aa: CASSFGQNYNSPLHF; cdr3_nt: TGTGCCAGCAGTTTCGGACAGAACTATAATTCACCCCTCCACTTT
v_call: TRBV6-2/TRBV6-3; d_call: .; clone_size: .; j_call: TRBJ1-6; cdr3_length: 13; cdr3_aa: CASSKGPNSPLHF; cdr3_nt: TGTGCCAGCAGCAAGGGGCCCAATTCACCCCTCCACTTT
v_call: TRBV19; d_call: TRBD1; clone_size: .; j_call: TRBJ1-1; cdr3_length: 13; cdr3_aa: CASSSRQGEEAFF; cdr3_nt: TGTGCCAGTAGTAGTCGACAGGGAGAGGAAGCTTTCTTT
v_call: TRBV19; d_call: TRBD1; clone_size: .; j_call: TRBJ1-2; cdr3_length: 15; cdr3_aa: CASERRGQGARGYTF; cdr3_nt: TGTGCCAGTGAACGACGGGGACAGGGGGCAAGGGGCTACACCTTC